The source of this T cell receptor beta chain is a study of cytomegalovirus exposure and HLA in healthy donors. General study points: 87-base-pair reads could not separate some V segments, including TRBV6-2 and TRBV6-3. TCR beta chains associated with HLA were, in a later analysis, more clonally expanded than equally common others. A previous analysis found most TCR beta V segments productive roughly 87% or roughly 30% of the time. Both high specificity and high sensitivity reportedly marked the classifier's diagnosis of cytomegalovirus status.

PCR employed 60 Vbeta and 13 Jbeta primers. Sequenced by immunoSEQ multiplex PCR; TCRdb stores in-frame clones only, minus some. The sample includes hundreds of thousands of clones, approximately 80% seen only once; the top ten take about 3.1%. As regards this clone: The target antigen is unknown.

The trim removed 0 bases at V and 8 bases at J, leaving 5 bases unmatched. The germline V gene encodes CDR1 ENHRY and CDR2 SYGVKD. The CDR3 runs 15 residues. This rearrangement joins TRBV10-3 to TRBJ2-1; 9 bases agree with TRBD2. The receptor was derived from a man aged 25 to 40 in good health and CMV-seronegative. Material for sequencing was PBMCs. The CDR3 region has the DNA TGTGCCATCAGTGAGTCGGGACTAGCAGGCGATGAGCAGTTCTTC. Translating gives CAISESGLAGDEQFF.